The rows below give T cell receptor beta chains drawn from one sample of a study of shared clonotypes between healthy human individuals. The method was immunoSEQ multiplex PCR; TCRdb's version includes in-frame clones alone and lacks a portion of them. This sample has about 1,800,000 clones, with approximately 94% found just once. The sequenced sample consisted of naive CD8+ T cells sorted from blood. Source of these receptors: a young man in good health. Each CDR3 is given with its conserved first and last residue. The D gene is left open where the match is weak. A clone size is listed for some rows: how often the clone was seen (once, few, many), or a class if it is expanded.

abundance	v_gene	d_gene	j_gene	CDR3aa	CDR3nt
NA	TRBV5-1	NA	TRBJ2-2	CASSLEGQAAGELFF	TGCGCCAGCAGCTTGGAGGGTCAGGCCGCCGGGGAGCTGTTTTTT
NA	TRBV9	TRBD1	TRBJ2-1	CASSTPRDRGRVEQFF	TGTGCCAGCAGTACCCCCCGCGACAGGGGGCGGGTTGAGCAGTTCTTC
NA	TRBV13	NA	TRBJ2-4	CASSLGPPRAKNIQYF	TGTGCCAGCAGCCTCGGGCCTCCCCGGGCCAAAAACATTCAGTACTTC
NA	TRBV6-5	TRBD1	TRBJ1-2	CASSRDSSNYGYTF	TGTGCCAGCAGCCGGGACAGCTCTAACTATGGCTACACCTTC
NA	TRBV19	NA	TRBJ2-7	CASSIYGGRLYEQYF	TGTGCCAGTAGTATTTACGGAGGCAGGCTCTACGAGCAGTACTTC
NA	TRBV7-9	NA	TRBJ2-2	CASTSPRQVANTGELFF	TGTGCCAGCACCTCCCCCCGACAGGTGGCGAACACCGGGGAGCTGTTTTTT
NA	TRBV5-5	NA	TRBJ2-7	CASSLPDSGLSYEQYF	TGTGCCAGCAGTCTCCCGGACAGTGGGCTCTCCTACGAGCAGTACTTC
NA	TRBV6-1	TRBD1	TRBJ2-1	CASSEWGTGAYNEQFF	TGTGCCAGCAGTGAATGGGGGACAGGGGCCTACAATGAGCAGTTCTTC
NA	TRBV2	TRBD1	TRBJ1-3	CASSGTGLGNTIYF	TGTGCCAGCAGTGGGACAGGGTTAGGAAACACCATATATTTT
NA	TRBV6-1	NA	TRBJ2-7	CASSGRTGSYEQYF	TGTGCCAGCAGTGGTCGCACGGGATCCTACGAGCAGTACTTC
NA	TRBV19	NA	TRBJ2-1	CASSRGAILSSYNEQFF	TGTGCCAGTAGCCGAGGGGCTATCCTCAGCTCCTACAATGAGCAGTTCTTC
NA	TRBV7-9	NA	TRBJ2-7	CASSLLKGRTYEQYF	TGTGCCAGCAGCTTATTAAAGGGTCGAACATACGAGCAGTACTTC
NA	TRBV5-1	NA	TRBJ2-7	CASRWTASYEQYF	TGCGCCAGCAGATGGACAGCCTCCTACGAGCAGTACTTC
NA	TRBV19	NA	TRBJ2-7	CASRDRSTYEQYF	TGTGCCAGTAGAGACAGATCGACCTACGAGCAGTACTTC
NA	TRBV5-3	NA	TRBJ1-4	CARSLPSGSRATNEKLFF	TGTGCCAGAAGCCTTCCCTCAGGGAGTCGAGCAACTAATGAAAAACTGTTTTTT
NA	TRBV27	TRBD1	TRBJ1-5	CASMEGANQPQHF	TGTGCTAGCATGGAGGGGGCCAATCAGCCCCAGCATTTT
once	TRBV4-2	TRBD2	TRBJ2-5	CASSLLPRTSGGHETQYF	TGTGCCAGCAGCCTCCTCCCTCGGACTAGCGGGGGGCACGAGACCCAGTACTTC
NA	TRBV30	NA	TRBJ2-7	CAWSGDSYEQYF	TGTGCCTGGTCGGGGGACTCCTACGAGCAGTACTTC
NA	TRBV18	NA	TRBJ1-2	CASSPAGPSDNTF	TGTGCCAGCTCACCCGCAGGGCCCTCTGATAACACCTTC
NA	TRBV7-9	TRBD2	TRBJ2-7	CASSTQTSDSYEQYF	TGTGCCAGCAGCACCCAAACTAGCGACTCCTACGAGCAGTACTTC
NA	TRBV7-9	NA	TRBJ1-1	CASSLGASAPFF	TGTGCCAGCAGCTTAGGGGCCTCCGCACCTTTCTTT
NA	TRBV9	NA	TRBJ2-3	CASSVEGGADTQYF	TGTGCCAGCAGCGTAGAGGGAGGAGCAGATACGCAGTATTTT